The clone carrying this T cell receptor beta chain has more than one count but fewer than ten. The length of the CDR3 is 17 residues. The germline CDR1 and CDR2 sequences are SGHVS and FQNEAQ. The junction had 9 bases not matched to a gene; V was cut back by 4 bases and J by 0 bases. This record belongs to a study of T-cell memory formation after mild COVID-19. For the study at large: Largely, TCR clusters stayed within a single donor.

TCRdb passed the 5' RACE reads through MiXCR, listing each CDR3 protein once. The data hold about 57,000 distinct CDR3 sequences, with 9% to 15% observed a single time. This clonotype originated in a man younger than 35 who had mild COVID-19 (a few samples of this study predate the infection). Cell type and time point are not known. The J gene is TRBJ2-1, the V gene TRBV7-8; 7 bases fit TRBD2. The specimen sequenced was PBMCs or a T cell subset sorted from them (not recorded which). The CDR3: CASSSRAGPSSYNEQFF. Here the CDR3 DNA reads TGTGCCAGCAGCTCCCGAGCGGGGCCGAGCTCCTACAATGAGCAGTTCTTC.